This paragraph covers one T cell receptor beta chain sequence. Its antigen has not been determined. No qualities accompany the bases; no much larger clone lies one base away. This specimen comes from a study of blood T cell repertoires in COVID-19 (dated by TCRdb to 2018 to 2020). Looking at the study overall: The collaborator samples originated in the United States, Italy and Spain and spanned the acute and convalescent phases of COVID-19. The prospective study material was composed of cDNA or gDNA derived from T cells, B-cell-depleted T cells, or PBMCs. Subjects who had been exposed to COVID-19, were actively infected with it, or had recovered from it provided the deeply sampled blood TCRbeta repertoires that made up the dataset. The repertoires were made available in a free public database intended to serve as a resource for research on the immune response to SARS-CoV-2. The samples were drawn from two sources: the first 160 participants of the ongoing ImmuneRACE study, and fewer than 1,500 subjects contributed by 6 global collaborators. A de-identified subject ID, COVID-19 status, age in years and sex were almost always included in the sample metadata. Where available, HLA class I and class II types were taken from metadata supplied by the sample provider and were not determined by assay-based typing.

Broad study findings and their caveats: Clinical and demographic metadata were provided uncurated, with the amount varying by source and participant.

Each collaborating institution followed its own protocols to collect whole blood in K2EDTA tubes. Collaborator samples were shipped for TCRbeta analysis as frozen whole blood, isolated PBMCs, or DNA extracted from either sample type. As encoded in the germline V gene, CDR1 is ENHRY while CDR2 is SYGVKD. V is shortened by 2 bases, J by 3 bases, and the region joining them spans 19 bases. The CDR3 goes from the cysteine to the phenylalanine over 17 residues. Here the CDR3 DNA is all that survives: 51 bases in frame from base 1. TCRbeta CDR3 regions were amplified from genomic DNA by means of the immunoSEQ Assay, a bias-controlled multiplex PCR. Per the original workflow: Within the assay, amplification of reference gene primers was used to estimate how many nucleated cells each sample contained. To quantify the absolute abundance of each unique TCRbeta CDR3 rearrangement, sequence reads were collapsed and filtered. For each sample, productive Simpson clonality was calculated as the square root of Simpson's diversity index over productive rearrangements. The source is immuneACCESS, and TCRdb retained only in-frame sequences with V and J called. Part of the clones is not carried over; for the studies checked, unresolved V genes explain less than half of this, and the remainder is unexplained. The V and J calls and clone size were taken over from that table, and D and trimming were inferred from the DNA. Counted in this sample were 95,000 to 100,000 clones; about 88% of them appeared once. Over 1.5% of the sample belongs to the ten largest clones.

This receptor was identified in a man of 80 years or more with acute or convalescent COVID-19. Sequencing used peripheral blood. The sequence joins TRBV10-3 to TRBJ2-5; the D gene is perhaps TRBD2, on 5 matching bases. The CDR3 region has the sequence CAISEEGPGLLEETQYF. The sequenced DNA: TGTGCCATCAGTGAGGAGGGCCCGGGCCTGCTCGAAGAGACCCAGTACTTC.